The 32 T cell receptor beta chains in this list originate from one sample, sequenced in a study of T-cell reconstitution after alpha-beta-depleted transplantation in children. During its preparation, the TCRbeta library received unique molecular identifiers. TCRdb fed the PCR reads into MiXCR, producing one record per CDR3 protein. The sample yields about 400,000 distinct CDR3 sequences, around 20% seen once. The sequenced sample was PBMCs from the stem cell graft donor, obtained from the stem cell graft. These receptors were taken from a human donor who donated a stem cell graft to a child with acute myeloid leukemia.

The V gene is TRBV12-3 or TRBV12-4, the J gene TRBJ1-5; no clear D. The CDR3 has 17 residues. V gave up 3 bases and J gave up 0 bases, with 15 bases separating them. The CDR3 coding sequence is TGTGCCAGCAGTTTCGCGGGAACCCGATATAGCAATCAGCCCCAGCATTTT. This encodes CASSFAGTRYSNQPQHF.

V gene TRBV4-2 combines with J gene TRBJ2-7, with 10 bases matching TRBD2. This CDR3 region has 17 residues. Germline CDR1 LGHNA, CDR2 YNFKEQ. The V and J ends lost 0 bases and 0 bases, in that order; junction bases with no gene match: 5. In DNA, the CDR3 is TGTGCCAGCAGCCAAGAACCTCTAGCGGGGGTCTCCTACGAGCAGTACTTC. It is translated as CASSQEPLAGVSYEQYF.

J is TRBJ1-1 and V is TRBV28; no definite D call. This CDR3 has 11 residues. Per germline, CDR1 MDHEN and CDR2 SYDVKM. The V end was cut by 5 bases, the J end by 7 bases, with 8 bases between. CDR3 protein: CASSLVHEAFF. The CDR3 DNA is TGTGCCAGCAGTCTTGTACATGAAGCTTTCTTT. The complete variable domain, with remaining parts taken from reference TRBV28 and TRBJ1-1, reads DVKVTQSSRYLVKRTGEKVFLECVQDMDHENMFWYRQDPGLGLRLIYFSYDVKMKEKGDIPEGYSVSREKKERFSLILESASTNQTSMYLCASSLVHEAFFGQGTRLTVV.

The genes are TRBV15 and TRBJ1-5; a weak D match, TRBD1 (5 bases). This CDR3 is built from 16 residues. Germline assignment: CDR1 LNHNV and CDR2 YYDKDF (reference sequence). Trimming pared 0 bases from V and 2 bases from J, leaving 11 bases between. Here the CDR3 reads CATSRDRGAGNQPQHF. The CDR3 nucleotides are TGTGCCACCAGCAGAGATCGCGGGGCCGGCAATCAGCCCCAGCATTTT. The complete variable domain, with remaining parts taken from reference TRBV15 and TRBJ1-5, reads DAMVIQNPRYQVTQFGKPVTLSCSQTLNHNVMYWYQQKSSQAPKLLFHYYDKDFNNEADTPDNFQSRRPNTSFCFLDIRSPGLGDTAMYLCATSRDRGAGNQPQHFGDGTRLSIL.

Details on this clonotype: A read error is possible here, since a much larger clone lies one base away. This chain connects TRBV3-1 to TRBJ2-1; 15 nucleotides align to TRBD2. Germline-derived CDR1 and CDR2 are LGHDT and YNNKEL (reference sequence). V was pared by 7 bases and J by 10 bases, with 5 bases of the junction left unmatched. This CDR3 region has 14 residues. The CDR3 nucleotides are TGTGCCAGCACCCCAGGACTAGCGGGAGGGGAGCAGTTCTTC. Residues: CASTPGLAGGEQFF.

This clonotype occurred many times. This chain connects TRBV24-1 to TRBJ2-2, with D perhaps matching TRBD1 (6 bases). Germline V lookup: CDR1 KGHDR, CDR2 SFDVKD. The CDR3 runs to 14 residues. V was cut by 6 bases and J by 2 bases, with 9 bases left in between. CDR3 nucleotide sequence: TGTGCCACCAGTAGGGACATCAACACCGGGGAGCTGTTTTTT. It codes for CATSRDINTGELFF.

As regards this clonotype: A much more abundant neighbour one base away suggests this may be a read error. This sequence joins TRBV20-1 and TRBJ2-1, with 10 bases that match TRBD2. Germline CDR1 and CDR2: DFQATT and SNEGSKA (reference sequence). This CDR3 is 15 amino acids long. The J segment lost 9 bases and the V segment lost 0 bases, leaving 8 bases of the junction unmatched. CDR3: CSARELASGGGEQFF. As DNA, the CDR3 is TGCAGTGCTAGAGAACTGGCTAGCGGGGGTGGTGAGCAGTTCTTC.

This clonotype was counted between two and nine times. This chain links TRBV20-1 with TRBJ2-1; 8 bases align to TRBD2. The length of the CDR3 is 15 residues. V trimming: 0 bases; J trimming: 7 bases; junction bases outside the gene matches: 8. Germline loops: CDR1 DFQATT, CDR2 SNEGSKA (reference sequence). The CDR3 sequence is CSARDLAGGVNEQFF. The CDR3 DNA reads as TGCAGTGCTAGAGATCTGGCGGGAGGCGTAAATGAGCAGTTCTTC.

The CDR3 sequence is CSVVPSPKNIQYF. CDR3 coding DNA: TGCAGCGTTGTCCCTAGTCCCAAAAACATTCAGTACTTC. V is TRBV29-1 and J is TRBJ2-4, with D hard to call. This CDR3 comprises 13 residues. V lost 4 bases, J lost 2 bases, and 9 bases lay in between. Germline V gene data show CDR1 as SQVTM and CDR2 as ANQGSEA.

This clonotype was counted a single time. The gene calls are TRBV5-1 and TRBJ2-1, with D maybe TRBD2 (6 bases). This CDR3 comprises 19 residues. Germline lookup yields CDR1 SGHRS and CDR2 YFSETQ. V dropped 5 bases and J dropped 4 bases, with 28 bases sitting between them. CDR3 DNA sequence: TGCGCCAGCAGTTCTCTGTCCCCTAGCGCCAGGTCAAGATACAATGAGCAGTTCTTC. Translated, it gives CASSSLSPSARSRYNEQFF.

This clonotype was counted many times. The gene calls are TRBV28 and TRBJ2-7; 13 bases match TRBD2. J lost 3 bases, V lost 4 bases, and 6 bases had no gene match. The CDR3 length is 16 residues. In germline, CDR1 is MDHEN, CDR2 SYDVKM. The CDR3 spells CASSWPGLAGVYEQYF. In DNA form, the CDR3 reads TGTGCCAGCAGTTGGCCCGGACTAGCGGGAGTCTACGAGCAGTACTTC.

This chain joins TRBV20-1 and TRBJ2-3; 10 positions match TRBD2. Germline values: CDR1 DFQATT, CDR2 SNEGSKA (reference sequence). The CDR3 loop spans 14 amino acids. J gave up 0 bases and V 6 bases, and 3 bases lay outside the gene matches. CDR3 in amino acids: CSAVTSGSTDTQYF. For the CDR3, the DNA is TGCAGTGCGGTGACTAGCGGGAGCACAGATACGCAGTATTTT.

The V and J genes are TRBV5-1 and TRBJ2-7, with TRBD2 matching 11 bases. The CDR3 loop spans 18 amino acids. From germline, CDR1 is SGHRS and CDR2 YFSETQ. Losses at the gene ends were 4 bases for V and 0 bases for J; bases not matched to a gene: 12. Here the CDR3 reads CASSLQGTSGTPSYEQYF. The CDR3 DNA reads TGCGCCAGCAGCCTCCAGGGGACTAGCGGAACTCCCTCCTACGAGCAGTACTTC.

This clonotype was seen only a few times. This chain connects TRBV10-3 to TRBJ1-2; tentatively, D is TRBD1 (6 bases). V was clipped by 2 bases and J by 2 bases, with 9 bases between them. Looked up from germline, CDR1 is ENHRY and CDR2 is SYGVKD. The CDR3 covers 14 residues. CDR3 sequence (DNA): TGTGCCATCAGTGAGACCACAGGGAACTATGGCTACACCTTC. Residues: CAISETTGNYGYTF.

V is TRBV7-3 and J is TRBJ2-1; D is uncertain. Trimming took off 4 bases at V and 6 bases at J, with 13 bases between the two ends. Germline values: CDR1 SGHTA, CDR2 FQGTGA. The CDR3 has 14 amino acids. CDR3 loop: CASSSGPLGNEQFF. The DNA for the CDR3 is TGTGCCAGCAGCTCAGGACCCCTGGGCAATGAGCAGTTCTTC.

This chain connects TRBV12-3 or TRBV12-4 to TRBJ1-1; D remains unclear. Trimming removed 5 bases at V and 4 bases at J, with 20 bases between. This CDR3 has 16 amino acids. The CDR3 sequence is CASSPAQFSKGTEAFF. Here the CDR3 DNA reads TGTGCCAGCAGTCCCGCCCAGTTCTCGAAGGGCACTGAAGCTTTCTTT.

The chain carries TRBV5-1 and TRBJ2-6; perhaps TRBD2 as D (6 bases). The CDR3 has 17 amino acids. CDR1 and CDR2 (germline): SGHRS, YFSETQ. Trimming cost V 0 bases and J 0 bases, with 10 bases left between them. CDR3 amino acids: CASSLEGLTSGANVLTF. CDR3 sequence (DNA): TGCGCCAGCAGCTTGGAGGGACTCACCTCTGGGGCCAACGTCCTGACTTTC.

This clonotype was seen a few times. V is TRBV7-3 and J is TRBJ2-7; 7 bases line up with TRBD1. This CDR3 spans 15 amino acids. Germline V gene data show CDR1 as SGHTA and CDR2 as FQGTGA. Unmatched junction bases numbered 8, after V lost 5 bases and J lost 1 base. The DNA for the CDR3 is TGTGCCAGCAGCCCTACGCCGGGACAGTCCTACGAGCAGTACTTC. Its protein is CASSPTPGQSYEQYF.

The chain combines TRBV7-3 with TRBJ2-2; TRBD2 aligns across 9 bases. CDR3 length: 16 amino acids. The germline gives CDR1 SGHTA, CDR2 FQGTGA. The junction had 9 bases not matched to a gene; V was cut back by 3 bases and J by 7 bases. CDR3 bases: TGTGCCAGCAGCTTGGAGATAGCGGGAGCCGGCGGGGAGCTGTTTTTT. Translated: CASSLEIAGAGGELFF. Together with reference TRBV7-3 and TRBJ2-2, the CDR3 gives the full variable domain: GAGVSQTPSNKVTEKGKYVELRCDPISGHTALYWYRQSLGQGPEFLIYFQGTGAADDSGLPNDRFFAVRPEGSVSTLKIQRTERGDSAVYLCASSLEIAGAGGELFFGEGSRLTVL.

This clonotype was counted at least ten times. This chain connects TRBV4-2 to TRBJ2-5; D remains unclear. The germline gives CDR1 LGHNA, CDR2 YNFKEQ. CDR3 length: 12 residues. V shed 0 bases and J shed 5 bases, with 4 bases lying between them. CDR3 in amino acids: CASSQDSETQYF. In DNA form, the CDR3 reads TGTGCCAGCAGCCAAGATTCGGAGACCCAGTACTTC.

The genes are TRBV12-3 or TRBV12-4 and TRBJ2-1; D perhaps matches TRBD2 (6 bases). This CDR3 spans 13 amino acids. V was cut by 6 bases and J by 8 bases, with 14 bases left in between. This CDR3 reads CASSYGEVYEQFF. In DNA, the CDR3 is TGTGCCAGCAGCTATGGGGAGGTCTATGAGCAGTTCTTC.

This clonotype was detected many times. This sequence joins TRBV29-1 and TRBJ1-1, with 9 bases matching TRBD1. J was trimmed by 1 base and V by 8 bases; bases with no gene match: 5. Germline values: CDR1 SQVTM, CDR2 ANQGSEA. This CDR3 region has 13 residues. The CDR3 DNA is TGCAGCTCTGGACAGGGGAGGAACACTGAAGCTTTCTTT. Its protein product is CSSGQGRNTEAFF.

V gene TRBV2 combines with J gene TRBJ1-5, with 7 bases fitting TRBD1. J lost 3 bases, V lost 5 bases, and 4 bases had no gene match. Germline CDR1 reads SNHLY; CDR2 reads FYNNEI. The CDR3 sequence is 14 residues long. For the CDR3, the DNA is TGTGCCAGCAGTTCAGACAGGGTCAATCAGCCCCAGCATTTT. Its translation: CASSSDRVNQPQHF.

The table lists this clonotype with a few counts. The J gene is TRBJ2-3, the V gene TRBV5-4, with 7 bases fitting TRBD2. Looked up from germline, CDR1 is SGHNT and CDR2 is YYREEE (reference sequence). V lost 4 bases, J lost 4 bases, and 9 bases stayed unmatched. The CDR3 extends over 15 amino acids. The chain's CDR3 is CASSTGGLGADTQYF. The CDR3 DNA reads TGTGCCAGCAGCACGGGGGGTCTGGGTGCAGATACGCAGTATTTT.

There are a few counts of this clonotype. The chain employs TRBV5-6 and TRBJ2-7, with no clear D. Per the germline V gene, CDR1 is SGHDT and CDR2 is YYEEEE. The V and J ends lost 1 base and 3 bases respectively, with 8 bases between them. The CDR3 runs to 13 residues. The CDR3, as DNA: TGTGCCAGCAGCTTGCCACACCTCTACGAGCAGTACTTC. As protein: CASSLPHLYEQYF. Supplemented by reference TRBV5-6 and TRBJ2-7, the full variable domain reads DAGVTQSPTHLIKTRGQQVTLRCSPKSGHDTVSWYQQALGQGPQFIFQYYEEEERQRGNFPDRFSGHQFPNYSSELNVNALLLGDSALYLCASSLPHLYEQYFGPGTRLTVT.

The CDR3: CAISESTSMTQYF. The DNA of the CDR3 is TGTGCCATCAGTGAGTCAACCTCCATGACCCAGTACTTC. The V call is TRBV10-3, the J call TRBJ2-5; D uncertain. This CDR3 has 13 residues. V shed 0 bases and J shed 7 bases, with 9 bases lying between them. Germline CDR1 and CDR2: ENHRY and SYGVKD.

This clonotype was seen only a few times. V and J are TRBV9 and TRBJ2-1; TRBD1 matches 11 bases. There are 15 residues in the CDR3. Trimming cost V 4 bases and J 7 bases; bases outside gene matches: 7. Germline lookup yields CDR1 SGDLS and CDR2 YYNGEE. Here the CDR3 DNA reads TGTGCCAGCAGCCTTGGGACAGGGGGAAGGAATGAGCAGTTCTTC. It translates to CASSLGTGGRNEQFF.

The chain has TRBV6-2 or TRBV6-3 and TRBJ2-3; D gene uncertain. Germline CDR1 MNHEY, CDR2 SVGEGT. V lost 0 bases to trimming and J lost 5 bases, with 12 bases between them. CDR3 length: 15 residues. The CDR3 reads CASSYSPGWGDTQYF. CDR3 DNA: TGTGCCAGCAGTTACTCGCCGGGCTGGGGAGATACGCAGTATTTT.

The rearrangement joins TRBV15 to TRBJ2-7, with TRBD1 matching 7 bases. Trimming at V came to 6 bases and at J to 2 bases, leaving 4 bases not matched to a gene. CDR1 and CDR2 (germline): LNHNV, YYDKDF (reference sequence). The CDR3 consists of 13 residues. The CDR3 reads CATSADRPYEQYF. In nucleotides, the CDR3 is TGTGCCACCAGTGCGGACAGGCCCTACGAGCAGTACTTC.

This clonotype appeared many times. The CDR3 reads CASSQSQELIEQFF. The CDR3 region has the DNA TGCGCCAGCAGCCAATCGCAAGAGCTGATTGAGCAGTTCTTC. The gene calls are TRBV4-3 and TRBJ2-1; D remains ambiguous. Germline CDR1 and CDR2: LGHNA and YSLEER. Deletions cut 2 bases from V and 9 bases from J, with 14 bases between. This CDR3 spans 14 amino acids.

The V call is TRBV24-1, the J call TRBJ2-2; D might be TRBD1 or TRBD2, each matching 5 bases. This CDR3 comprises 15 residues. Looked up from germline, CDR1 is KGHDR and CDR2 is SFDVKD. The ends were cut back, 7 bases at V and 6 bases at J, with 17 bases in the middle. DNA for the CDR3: TGTGCCACCAGGGCCCGGGGCAGGGCGGCCGGGGAGCTGTTTTTT. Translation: CATRARGRAAGELFF.

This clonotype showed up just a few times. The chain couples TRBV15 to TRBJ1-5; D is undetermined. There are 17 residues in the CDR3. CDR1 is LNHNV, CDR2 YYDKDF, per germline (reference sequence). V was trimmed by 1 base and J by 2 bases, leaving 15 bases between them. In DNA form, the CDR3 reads TGTGCCACCAGCAGAGGGGTCTCCACCTTACGCAATCAGCCCCAGCATTTT. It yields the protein CATSRGVSTLRNQPQHF.